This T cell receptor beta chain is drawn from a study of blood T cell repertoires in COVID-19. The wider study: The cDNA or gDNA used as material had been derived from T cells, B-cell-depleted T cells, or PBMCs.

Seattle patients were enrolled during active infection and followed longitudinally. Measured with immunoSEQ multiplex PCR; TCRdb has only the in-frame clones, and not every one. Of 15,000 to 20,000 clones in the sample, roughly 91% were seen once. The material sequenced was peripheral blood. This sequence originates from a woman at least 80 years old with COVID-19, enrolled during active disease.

The CDR3 DNA sequence: TGTGCCAGCCAAGAGGGCCCTAACTATGGCTACACCTTC. Amino acids: CASQEGPNYGYTF. The chain combines TRBV18 with TRBJ1-2, with no clear D. The ends were cut back, 8 bases at V and 0 bases at J, with 10 bases in the middle. The CDR3 sequence is 13 residues long. Germline lookup yields CDR1 KGHSH and CDR2 LQKENI.